This TCR beta chain was recorded in a study of early T cells in non-severe SARS-CoV-2 infection. Study-wide context: Sequencing targeted bulk RNA from unsorted whole blood, leaving chains unpaired.

MiXCR was run by TCRdb on the 5' RACE reads, yielding one entry per CDR3 protein. This sample has 80,000 to 95,000 distinct CDR3 sequences; around 12% occur once, and the top ten carry about 7%. Germline V gene data show CDR1 as SGHTA and CDR2 as FQGNSA. CDR3 size: 11 residues. V was shortened by 10 bases and J by 3 bases, with 10 bases between the two germline ends. The chain carries TRBV7-2 and TRBJ2-7; D unclear. Sequenced material: whole blood. The source of this sequence is an adult who was a healthcare worker with PCR-confirmed SARS-CoV-2 infection or an uninfected control (not recorded which). CDR3 nucleotides: TGTGCCACTTCCGATAACTACGAGCAGTACTTC. Its translation is CATSDNYEQYF.